The 14 T cell receptor beta chains presented below share a single source sample, sequenced in a study of blood T cell repertoires in COVID-19 (TCRdb year 2020). Library method: the immunoSEQ multiplex PCR assay. In its TCRdb copy, this immuneACCESS table keeps in-frame sequences only and misses some clones. Where compared with another copy, unresolved V genes explain less than half of these, and the others have no known cause. This sample is represented by just over 80,000 clones; around 86% of them were singletons. The ten largest make up 44% of the sample. The sample consisted of peripheral blood. The receptors here all came from a man older than 75 with acute or convalescent COVID-19.

The chain has TRBV7-3 and TRBJ2-1; perhaps TRBD1 as D (6 bases). Trimming stripped 1 base from V and 5 bases from J, with 6 bases between. Germline CDR1 SGHTA, CDR2 FQGTGA. This CDR3 spans 13 amino acids. The CDR3 here is CASSLRDNNEQFF. CDR3 DNA: TGTGCCAGCAGCTTAAGGGACAACAATGAGCAGTTCTTC. Drawing the rest from reference TRBV7-3 and TRBJ2-1, the complete variable domain is GAGVSQTPSNKVTEKGKYVELRCDPISGHTALYWYRQSLGQGPEFLIYFQGTGAADDSGLPNDRFFAVRPEGSVSTLKIQRTERGDSAVYLCASSLRDNNEQFFGPGTRLTVL.

V is TRBV5-6 and J is TRBJ2-7; D gene ambiguous. CDR1 and CDR2 (germline): SGHDT, YYEEEE. The V gene lost 1 base and the J gene lost 5 bases, with 13 bases spanning the gap. CDR3 length equals 14 residues. The DNA of the CDR3 is TGTGCCAGCAGCTTGTTCCTAGTAGCAAACGAGCAGTACTTC. Encoded protein: CASSLFLVANEQYF.

This clone was found a few times. This sequence joins TRBV5-4 and TRBJ1-4, with D uncertain. V was trimmed by 4 bases and J by 5 bases, leaving 6 bases between them. Per germline, CDR1 SGHNT and CDR2 YYREEE (reference sequence). The length of the CDR3 is 12 residues. The CDR3 reads CASSAANEKLFF. The CDR3 DNA sequence: TGTGCCAGCAGCGCGGCCAATGAAAAACTGTTTTTT.

The chain combines TRBV18 with TRBJ1-2; D not certain. CDR3 length: 14 residues. Trimming removed 1 base at V and 4 bases at J, with 10 bases between. CDR1 and CDR2 from the germline V gene are KGHSH and LQKENI. The CDR3 protein is CASSPLEATYGYTF. DNA for the CDR3: TGTGCCAGCTCACCACTTGAGGCTACCTATGGCTACACCTTC.

The chain couples TRBV11-2 to TRBJ2-6; TRBD1 aligns across 9 bases. This CDR3 has 17 residues. Germline CDR1 reads SGHAT; CDR2 reads FQNNGV. The trim removed 5 bases at V and 1 base at J, leaving 6 bases unmatched. The CDR3 DNA sequence: TGTGCCAGCAGCCGGGACAGGGTAGGGTCTGGGGCCAACGTCCTGACTTTC. As protein: CASSRDRVGSGANVLTF.

V and J are TRBV6-1 and TRBJ2-7; TRBD1 matches at 9 bases. The CDR3 runs 15 residues. The junction had 5 bases not matched to a gene; V was cut back by 3 bases and J by 2 bases. Per the germline V gene, CDR1 is MNHNS and CDR2 is SASEGT. The CDR3 loop is CASSDPGQGTYEQYF. In DNA form, the CDR3 reads TGTGCCAGCAGTGATCCCGGACAGGGGACCTACGAGCAGTACTTC.

The genes are TRBV18 and TRBJ1-2; a possible D gene is TRBD1 (6 bases). The CDR3 runs 16 residues. CDR1 is KGHSH and CDR2 is LQKENI in the germline V gene. V was trimmed by 3 bases and J by 7 bases, leaving 21 bases between them. In DNA form, the CDR3 reads TGTGCCAGCTCACCCAGTGGGATGGACAGTTCCTTTGGCTACACCTTC. Its translation is CASSPSGMDSSFGYTF.

This clone was recorded once. The chain links TRBV30 to TRBJ1-5; 9 nucleotides agree with TRBD1. After removal of 1 base from V and 7 bases from J, the junction contained 5 bases not matched to a gene. This CDR3 is 14 amino acids long. Germline lookup yields CDR1 GTSNPN and CDR2 SVGIG (reference sequence). The CDR3 sequence: CAWSATGGQQPQHF. CDR3 in DNA: TGTGCCTGGAGTGCGACAGGGGGTCAACAGCCCCAGCATTTT. Full variable domain (outside the CDR3, taken from reference TRBV30 and TRBJ1-5): SQTIHQWPATLVQPVGSPLSLECTVEGTSNPNLYWYRQAAGRGLQLLFYSVGIGQISSEVPQNLSASRPQDRQFILSSKKLLLSDSGFYLCAWSATGGQQPQHFGDGTRLSIL.

This chain joins TRBV3-1 (or the pseudogene TRBV3-2) and TRBJ2-2; no clear D gene. The CDR3 totals 12 residues. Trimming took 5 bases from V and 9 from J, leaving 10 bases between them. CDR1 and CDR2 (germline): LGHDT, YNNKEL (reference sequence). DNA for the CDR3: TGTGCCAGCAGCTCAGTATCCCGGGAGCTGTTTTTT. Protein: CASSSVSRELFF.

The rearrangement uses TRBV30 and TRBJ1-1; TRBD1 matches at 7 bases. The germline V gene encodes CDR1 GTSNPN and CDR2 SVGIG (reference sequence). The V gene end was trimmed by 2 bases and the J gene end by 0 bases; junction bases not matched to a gene: 9. CDR3 length: 16 residues. In nucleotides, the CDR3 is TGTGCCTGGAGTTTGGGGACAGCTAAAATGAACACTGAAGCTTTCTTT. As protein: CAWSLGTAKMNTEAFF.

This clone was observed a few times. The V call is TRBV6-6, the J call TRBJ2-1, with 8 bases aligning to TRBD2. Unmatched junction bases numbered 0, after V lost 6 bases and J lost 2 bases. The CDR3 spans 13 residues. The V gene's germline CDR1 is MNHNY and CDR2 SVGAGI (reference sequence). CDR3 sequence reads: CASSGRAYNEQFF. The CDR3 DNA is TGTGCCAGCAGCGGGAGGGCCTACAATGAGCAGTTCTTC.

This clone turned up a few times. The rearrangement joins TRBV6-6 to TRBJ2-2; no definite D call. V was shortened by 2 bases and J by 2 bases, with 3 bases between the two germline ends. CDR1 and CDR2 (germline): MNHNY, SVGAGI (reference sequence). This CDR3 contains 13 residues. The CDR3 coding sequence is TGTGCCAGCAGTTACCTAAACACCGGGGAGCTGTTTTTT. Its translation: CASSYLNTGELFF.

The chain employs TRBV28 and TRBJ1-2; no clear D. The CDR3 extends over 19 amino acids. Trimming shortened V by 5 bases and J by 0 bases, and 25 bases separated the two germline ends. Germline CDR1 reads MDHEN; CDR2 reads SYDVKM. The CDR3 loop reads CASSLIGTETVTSNYGYTF. In DNA form, the CDR3 reads TGTGCCAGCAGTCTAATCGGAACAGAGACCGTTACTTCTAACTATGGCTACACCTTC.

The genes are TRBV4-2 and TRBJ1-1; D ambiguous. V was cut by 6 bases and J by 1 base, with 9 bases left in between. Germline V gives CDR1 LGHNA, CDR2 YNFKEQ. This CDR3 spans 13 amino acids. The CDR3 DNA reads TGTGCCAGCAGACGACGGGAGAACACTGAAGCTTTCTTT. Translation: CASRRRENTEAFF.